The 8 T cell receptor beta chains listed next were all sequenced from one sample in a study of response to subunit inactivated influenza vaccine. TCRdb used MiXCR to reprocess the RT-PCR reads, holding one entry per CDR3 protein. The sample yields approximately 480,000 distinct CDR3 sequences, approximately 11% seen once. The sequencing here drew on PBMCs from blood, taken roughly 47 days after vaccination. The receptors were gathered from a man aged 50 or older who received an inactivated influenza vaccine.

This clonotype was seen ten or more times. The chain employs TRBV29-1 and TRBJ2-7, with 10 nucleotides matching TRBD1. The CDR3 is 13 amino acids. V gave up 3 bases and J gave up 4 bases; unmatched junction bases: 3. CDR1 and CDR2 (germline): SQVTM, ANQGSEA. The CDR3 DNA follows: TGCAGCGTTGAGAGGACAGGGGGGTACGAGCAGTACTTC. Amino acids: CSVERTGGYEQYF.

V and J are TRBV20-1 and TRBJ2-2; 10 bases agree with TRBD2. V trimming: 3 bases; J trimming: 3 bases; junction bases outside the gene matches: 10. The CDR3 totals 17 residues. Germline V gene lookup returns CDR1 DFQATT and CDR2 SNEGSKA (reference sequence). The CDR3 DNA reads TGCAGTGCTAGTCCCGTGCTAGCGGGAGTCCACACCGGGGAGCTGTTTTTT. Translating it yields CSASPVLAGVHTGELFF.

The J gene is TRBJ2-1, the V gene TRBV6-2 or TRBV6-3, with 9 bases matching TRBD2. The J segment lost 9 bases and the V segment lost 4 bases, leaving 13 bases of the junction unmatched. The CDR3 extends over 16 amino acids. Germline CDR1 is MNHEY and CDR2 is SVGEGT. The CDR3 here is CASSSLGAGGAVEQFF. As DNA, the CDR3 is TGTGCCAGCAGTTCCCTAGGAGCGGGAGGTGCTGTTGAGCAGTTCTTC.

This clonotype was counted between two and nine times. The CDR3 DNA sequence: TGTGCCAGCAGCCGTATGGTGGGGGATAATTCACCCCTCCACTTT. Its translation: CASSRMVGDNSPLHF. The chain has TRBV7-8 and TRBJ1-6; possibly TRBD1 for D (5 bases). The CDR3 is 15 residues long. Germline V lookup: CDR1 SGHVS, CDR2 FQNEAQ. V dropped 5 bases and J dropped 5 bases, with 13 bases sitting between them.

This chain links TRBV5-1 with TRBJ2-3; 15 bases fit TRBD2. There are 16 residues in the CDR3. Germline CDR1 is SGHRS and CDR2 is YFSETQ. J was trimmed by 5 bases and V by 4 bases; bases with no gene match: 5. The CDR3 nucleotides read TGCGCCAGCAGCCTAGGGACTAGCGGGGGGCTAGATACGCAGTATTTT. Protein product: CASSLGTSGGLDTQYF. Full variable domain (remainder filled in from reference TRBV5-1 and TRBJ2-3): KAGVTQTPRYLIKTRGQQVTLSCSPISGHRSVSWYQQTPGQGLQFLFEYFSETQRNKGNFPGRFSGRQFSNSRSEMNVSTLELGDSALYLCASSLGTSGGLDTQYFGPGTRLTVL.

This clonotype was counted a few times. This sequence joins TRBV12-3 or TRBV12-4 and TRBJ1-4; D is possibly TRBD1 (6 bases). This CDR3 contains 14 residues. Between the trimmed V and J ends, which lost 1 base and 8 bases, there was a span of 11 bases. CDR3 coding DNA: TGTGCCAGCAGTTTAGGGGGGCGCCCCGAAAAACTGTTTTTT. Translated: CASSLGGRPEKLFF.

As for this clonotype: At one end, the junction sequence differs from germline, possibly due to a read error. The chain has TRBV6-1 and TRBJ1-6; D remains unclear. The CDR3 runs 14 residues. Germline lookup yields CDR1 MNHNS and CDR2 SASEGT. CDR3 in DNA: TGTGCCAGCACCATACCGGGAAATAACTCACCCCTCCACTTT. Its protein product is CASTIPGNNSPLHF.

V and J are TRBV5-1 and TRBJ2-7; 7 positions match TRBD1. This CDR3 spans 16 amino acids. With V trimmed by 4 bases and J by 1 base, 11 bases remained unmatched. Per germline, CDR1 SGHRS and CDR2 YFSETQ. CDR3 sequence: CASSTQTGVPSYEQYF. CDR3 bases: TGCGCCAGCAGCACCCAAACAGGGGTCCCTTCCTACGAGCAGTACTTC.